This entry features one T cell receptor beta chain sequence. The antigen is undetermined. The donors comprised healthy bone marrow donors. PCR primers comprised 60 Vbeta and 13 Jbeta primers. Clones were read by immunoSEQ multiplex PCR, and TCRdb kept only the in-frame ones, dropping some. The table has 120,000 to 150,000 clones, about 80% seen once. The record originates from a study of cytomegalovirus exposure and HLA in healthy donors. Looking at the study overall: Of 300 to 450 genotyped donors, approximately 80% clustered with self-reported Caucasian donors. Study conclusions and caveats: Analysis performed later showed TCR beta chains linked to HLA being more clonally expanded than equally common others. Apart from CMV serostatus, no immune exposure information was available.

This TCR was recovered from a male donor in good health and CMV-seropositive. The specimen was PBMCs.

In nucleotides, the CDR3 is TGCAGCGTTGACGGGGGACAGGGACGGTTGGATCAGTACTTC. This gives the protein CSVDGGQGRLDQYF. V is TRBV29-1 and J is TRBJ2-7, with 9 positions matching TRBD1. The CDR3 sequence is 14 residues long. V lost 3 bases and J lost 10; bases outside the gene matches: 13. In germline, CDR1 is SQVTM, CDR2 ANQGSEA.